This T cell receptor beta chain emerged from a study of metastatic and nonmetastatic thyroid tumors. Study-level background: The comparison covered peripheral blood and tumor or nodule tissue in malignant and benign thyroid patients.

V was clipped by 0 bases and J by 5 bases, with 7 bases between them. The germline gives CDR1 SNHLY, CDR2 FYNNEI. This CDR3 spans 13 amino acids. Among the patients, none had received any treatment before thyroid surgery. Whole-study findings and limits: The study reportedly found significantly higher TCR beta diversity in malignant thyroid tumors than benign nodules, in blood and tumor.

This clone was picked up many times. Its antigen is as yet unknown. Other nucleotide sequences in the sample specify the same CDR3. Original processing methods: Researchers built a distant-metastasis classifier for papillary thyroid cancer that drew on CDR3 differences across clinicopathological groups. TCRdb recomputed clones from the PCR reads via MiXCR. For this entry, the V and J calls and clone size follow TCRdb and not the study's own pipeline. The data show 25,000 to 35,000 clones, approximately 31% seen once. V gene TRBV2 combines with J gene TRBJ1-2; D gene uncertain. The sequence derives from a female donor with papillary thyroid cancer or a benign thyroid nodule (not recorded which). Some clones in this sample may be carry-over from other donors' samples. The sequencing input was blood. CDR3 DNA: TGTGCCAGCAGTGAAGCGCGGGGATATGGCTACACCTTC. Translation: CASSEARGYGYTF.